This T cell receptor (beta chain) was sequenced for a study of T-cell memory formation after mild COVID-19. Turning to the study itself: Clusters were largely donor specific. Whole-study findings and limits: SARS-CoV-2 specificity was not confirmed for second-wave clones peaking on day 37. The pre-infection memory compartment contained some responding clones, suggesting cross-reactive memory joined.

In the case of this clonotype: Its antigen is undetermined.

The CDR3 spans 16 residues. From germline, CDR1 is SNHLY and CDR2 FYNNEI. After removal of 1 base from V and 4 bases from J, the junction contained 5 bases not matched to a gene. TCR alpha and TCR beta cDNA libraries carrying sample barcodes and UMIs came from 5'RACE with constant-segment primers. TCRdb reprocessed the 5' RACE reads via MiXCR and lists one record per CDR3 protein. The sample includes about 350,000 distinct CDR3 sequences, 28% of them seen just once. This chain joins TRBV2 and TRBJ2-3, with TRBD2 matching over 10 bases. The sample comprised PBMCs or a T cell subset sorted from them (not recorded which). The TCR originated in an adult woman who had mild COVID-19 (a few samples of this study predate the infection). Cell type and time point are not known. Here the CDR3 reads CASSEGAGGPADTQYF. CDR3 coding DNA: TGTGCCAGCAGTGAAGGAGCGGGAGGGCCCGCAGATACGCAGTATTTT. The variable domain in full, with the rest retrieved from reference TRBV2 and TRBJ2-3, is EPEVTQTPSHQVTQMGQEVILRCVPISNHLYFYWYRQILGQKVEFLVSFYNNEISEKSEIFDDQFSVERPDGSNFTLKIRSTKLEDSAMYFCASSEGAGGPADTQYFGPGTRLTVL.